The present T cell receptor (beta chain) was sequenced within a study of Graves' ophthalmopathy and Graves' hyperthyroidism. Study observations and caveats: Blood also carried most expanded thyroid clonotypes exceeding 0.001 frequency.

Trimming stripped 0 bases from V and 4 bases from J, with 17 bases between. Germline V gene data show CDR1 as SGHRS and CDR2 as YFSETQ. CDR3 length equals 16 residues. RNA transcripts served as template for amplifying TCR beta CDR3 sequences. Second-round multiplex PCR came after first-round RT-PCR with HTBI primers. TCRdb re-called the multiplex PCR reads with MiXCR, one entry per CDR3 protein. The sample carries 1 million to 1.3 million distinct CDR3 sequences, about 40% recorded once. This clonotype was detected only a few times. Its antigen is unknown. Each hyperthyroidism patient was newly diagnosed, with under 2 months' duration, and aged 18 to 65.

The chain links TRBV5-1 to TRBJ2-7, with D perhaps TRBD1 (7 bases). The receptor was derived from an adult man with Graves' hyperthyroidism. Sequenced input: peripheral blood or thyroid tissue (not recorded which). CDR3 region: CASSLAIDREVYEQYF. The CDR3 region has the DNA TGCGCCAGCAGCTTGGCAATCGACAGGGAGGTGTACGAGCAGTACTTC.